This T cell receptor (beta chain) is drawn from a study of OX40 agonist ivuxolimab in advanced cancers. Measured with immunoSEQ multiplex PCR; TCRdb has only the in-frame clones, and not every one. This sample yields approximately 74,000 clones, of which 75% to 95% are seen a single time; 0.5% to 0.55% belongs to the top ten. CDR3 length: 16 amino acids. V lost 3 bases and J lost 5; bases outside the gene matches: 12. CDR1 GTSNPN and CDR2 SVGIG come from the germline V gene (reference sequence). The rearrangement joins TRBV30 to TRBJ1-1; 10 nucleotides agree with TRBD1. The TCR comes from an adult with an advanced solid tumor such as melanoma, head and neck, liver or kidney cancer. The sample here was CD4+ or CD8+ T cells sorted from blood, taken in a trial of the OX40 agonist ivuxolimab. In DNA, the CDR3 is TGTGCCTGGAGCCCAACCGGGACAGGGGAATGGACTGAAGCTTTCTTT. Translation gives CAWSPTGTGEWTEAFF. The entire variable domain, with the rest obtained from reference TRBV30 and TRBJ1-1, is as follows: SQTIHQWPATLVQPVGSPLSLECTVEGTSNPNLYWYRQAAGRGLQLLFYSVGIGQISSEVPQNLSASRPQDRQFILSSKKLLLSDSGFYLCAWSPTGTGEWTEAFFGQGTRLTVV.